This T cell receptor (beta chain) appears in the sequencing data of a study of blood T cells in healthy people across ages. About the research overall: About one barcoded beta molecule was captured per two T cells (by template switching).

The CDR3 spans 13 residues. CDR1 is MNHEY and CDR2 is SMNVEV in the germline V gene (reference sequence). V shed 4 bases and J shed 8 bases, with 12 bases lying between them. Next came a second PCR, run for about 7 to 12 cycles, which used a sample-barcoded 5' primer along with a J-beta primer mix. The authors tagged each cDNA molecule using a template-switch adaptor with 12 random nucleotides. MiXCR was run by TCRdb on the 5' RACE reads, yielding one entry per CDR3 protein. The sample holds 700,000 to 850,000 distinct CDR3 sequences, around 36% seen once. Ranging in age from about 6 to 95, the donors were healthy Caucasian individuals from Russia. Drawing of peripheral blood yielded about 10 milliliters from each donor.

Specimen: blood. This receptor was identified in a young man in good health. The chain employs TRBV27 and TRBJ2-1, with no clear D. The CDR3 sequence is CASSSVRLHEQFF. The DNA for the CDR3 is TGTGCCAGCAGTTCCGTTCGGCTTCATGAGCAGTTCTTC.